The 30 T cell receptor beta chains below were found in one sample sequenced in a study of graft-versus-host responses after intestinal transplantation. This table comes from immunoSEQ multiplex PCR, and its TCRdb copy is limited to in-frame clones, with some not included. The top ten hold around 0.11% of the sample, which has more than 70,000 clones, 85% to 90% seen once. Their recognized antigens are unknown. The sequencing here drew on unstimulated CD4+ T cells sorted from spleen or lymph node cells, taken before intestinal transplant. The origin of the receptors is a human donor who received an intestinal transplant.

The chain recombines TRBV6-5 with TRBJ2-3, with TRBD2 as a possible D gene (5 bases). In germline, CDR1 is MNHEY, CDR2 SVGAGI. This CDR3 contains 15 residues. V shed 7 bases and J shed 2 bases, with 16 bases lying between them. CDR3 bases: TGTGCCAGCACTCCCGACGGACTCCTCACAGATACGCAGTATTTT. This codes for CASTPDGLLTDTQYF.

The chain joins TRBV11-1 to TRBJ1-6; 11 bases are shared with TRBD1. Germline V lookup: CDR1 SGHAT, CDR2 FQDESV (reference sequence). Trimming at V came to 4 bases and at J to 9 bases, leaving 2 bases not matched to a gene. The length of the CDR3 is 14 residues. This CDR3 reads CASSSGTGGSPLHF. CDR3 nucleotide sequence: TGTGCCAGCAGCTCGGGGACAGGGGGTTCACCCCTCCACTTT.

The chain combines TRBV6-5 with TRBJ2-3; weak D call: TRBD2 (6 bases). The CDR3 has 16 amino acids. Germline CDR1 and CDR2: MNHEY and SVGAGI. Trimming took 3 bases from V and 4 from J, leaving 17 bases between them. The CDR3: CASSYGLGTVADTQYF. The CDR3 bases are TGTGCCAGCAGTTATGGGTTAGGGACTGTCGCAGATACGCAGTATTTT.

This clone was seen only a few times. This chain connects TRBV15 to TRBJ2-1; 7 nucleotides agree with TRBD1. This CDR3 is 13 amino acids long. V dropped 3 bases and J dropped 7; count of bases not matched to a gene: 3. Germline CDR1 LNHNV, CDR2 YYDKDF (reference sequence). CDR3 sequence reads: CATSSDRENEQFF. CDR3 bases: TGTGCCACCAGCAGCGACAGGGAGAATGAGCAGTTCTTC. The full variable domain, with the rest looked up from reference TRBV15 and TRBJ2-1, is DAMVIQNPRYQVTQFGKPVTLSCSQTLNHNVMYWYQQKSSQAPKLLFHYYDKDFNNEADTPDNFQSRRPNTSFCFLDIRSPGLGDTAMYLCATSSDRENEQFFGPGTRLTVL.

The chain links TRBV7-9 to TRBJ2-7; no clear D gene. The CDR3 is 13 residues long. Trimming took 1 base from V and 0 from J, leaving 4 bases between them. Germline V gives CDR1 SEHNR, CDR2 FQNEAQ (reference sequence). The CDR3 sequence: CASSLGASYEQYF. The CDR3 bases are TGTGCCAGCAGCTTAGGGGCCTCCTACGAGCAGTACTTC.

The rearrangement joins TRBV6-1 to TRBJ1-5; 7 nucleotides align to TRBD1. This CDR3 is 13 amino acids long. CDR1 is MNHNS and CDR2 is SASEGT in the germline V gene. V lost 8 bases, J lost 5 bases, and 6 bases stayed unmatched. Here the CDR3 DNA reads TGTGCCAGCCGGCGCCAGGGGGATCAGCCCCAGCATTTT. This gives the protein CASRRQGDQPQHF.

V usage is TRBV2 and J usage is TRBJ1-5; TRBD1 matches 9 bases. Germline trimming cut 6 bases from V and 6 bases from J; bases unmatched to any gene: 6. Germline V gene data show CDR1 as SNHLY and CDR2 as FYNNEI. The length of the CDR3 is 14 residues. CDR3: CASRGQGRTQPQHF. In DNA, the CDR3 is TGTGCCAGCAGAGGACAGGGGAGGACTCAGCCCCAGCATTTT. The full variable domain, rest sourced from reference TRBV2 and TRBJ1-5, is EPEVTQTPSHQVTQMGQEVILRCVPISNHLYFYWYRQILGQKVEFLVSFYNNEISEKSEIFDDQFSVERPDGSNFTLKIRSTKLEDSAMYFCASRGQGRTQPQHFGDGTRLSIL.

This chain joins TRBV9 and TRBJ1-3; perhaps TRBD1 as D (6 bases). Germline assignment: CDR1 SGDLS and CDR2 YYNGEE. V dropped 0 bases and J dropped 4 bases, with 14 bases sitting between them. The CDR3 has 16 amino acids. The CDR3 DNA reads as TGTGCCAGCAGCGTAGCGTTGGGGGCTGCCGGAAACACCATATATTTT. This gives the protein CASSVALGAAGNTIYF.

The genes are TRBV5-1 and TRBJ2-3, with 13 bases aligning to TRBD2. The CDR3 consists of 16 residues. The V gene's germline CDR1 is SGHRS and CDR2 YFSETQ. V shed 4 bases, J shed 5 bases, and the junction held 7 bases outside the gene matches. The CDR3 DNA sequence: TGCGCCAGCAGCATGACTAGCGGGGGGTCTGTAGATACGCAGTATTTT. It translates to CASSMTSGGSVDTQYF.

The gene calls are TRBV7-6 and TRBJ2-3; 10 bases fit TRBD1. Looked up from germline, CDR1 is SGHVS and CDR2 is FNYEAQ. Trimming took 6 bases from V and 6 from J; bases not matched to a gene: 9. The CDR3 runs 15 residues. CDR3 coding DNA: TGTGCCAGCAGTAAAAACGGGGACAGGGGCGATACGCAGTATTTT. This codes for CASSKNGDRGDTQYF.

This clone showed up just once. The CDR3 nucleotides are TGTGCCAGCAGCGAGAGGACAGGTAGCTCCTATAATTCACCCCTCCACTTT. This gives the protein CASSERTGSSYNSPLHF. This sequence joins TRBV25-1 and TRBJ1-6, with TRBD1 identical over 7 bases. Germline-derived CDR1 and CDR2 are MGHDK and SYGVNS. The trim removed 6 bases at V and 0 bases at J, leaving 8 bases unmatched. This CDR3 region has 17 residues.

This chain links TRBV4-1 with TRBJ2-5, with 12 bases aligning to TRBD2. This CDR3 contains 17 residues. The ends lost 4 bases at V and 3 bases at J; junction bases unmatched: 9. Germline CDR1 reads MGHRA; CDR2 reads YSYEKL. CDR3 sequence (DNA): TGCGCCAGCAGCCCCGCTCGGACTAGCGGGGCAGAAGAGACCCAGTACTTC. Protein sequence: CASSPARTSGAEETQYF.

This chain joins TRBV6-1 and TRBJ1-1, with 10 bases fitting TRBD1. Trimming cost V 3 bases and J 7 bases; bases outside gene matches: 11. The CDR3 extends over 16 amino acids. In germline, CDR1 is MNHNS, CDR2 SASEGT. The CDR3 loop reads CASSDKPGTGVGEAFF. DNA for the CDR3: TGTGCCAGCAGTGATAAACCCGGGACAGGGGTGGGTGAAGCTTTCTTT.

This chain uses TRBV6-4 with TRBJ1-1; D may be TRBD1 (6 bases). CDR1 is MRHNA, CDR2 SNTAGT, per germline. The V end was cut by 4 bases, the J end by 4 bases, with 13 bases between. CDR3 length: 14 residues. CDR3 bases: TGTGCCAGCAGTGGCCCTCAGGGGTCCACTGAAGCTTTCTTT. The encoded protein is CASSGPQGSTEAFF.

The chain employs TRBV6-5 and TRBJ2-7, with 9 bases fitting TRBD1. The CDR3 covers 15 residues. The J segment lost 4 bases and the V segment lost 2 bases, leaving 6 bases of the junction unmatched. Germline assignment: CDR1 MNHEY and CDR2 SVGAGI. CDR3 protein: CASSYGGTGTYEQYF. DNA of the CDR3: TGTGCCAGCAGTTACGGGGGGACAGGGACGTACGAGCAGTACTTC.

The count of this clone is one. This CDR3 reads CASNSPGKYGYTF. The CDR3 DNA follows: TGTGCCAGCAACTCCCCGGGAAAATATGGCTACACCTTC. The rearrangement links TRBV6-5 to TRBJ1-2; D gene ambiguous. The CDR3 sequence is 13 residues long. V gave up 7 bases and J gave up 5 bases, with 14 bases separating them. Per germline, CDR1 MNHEY and CDR2 SVGAGI.

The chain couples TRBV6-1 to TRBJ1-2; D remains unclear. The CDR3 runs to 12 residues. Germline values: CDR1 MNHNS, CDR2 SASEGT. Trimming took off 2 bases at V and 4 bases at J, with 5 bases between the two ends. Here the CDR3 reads CASSENIYGYTF. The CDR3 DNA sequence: TGTGCCAGCAGTGAAAACATCTATGGCTACACCTTC.

Here the CDR3 reads CAILRESLYGYTF. The CDR3 DNA is TGTGCCATACTACGGGAGAGCCTCTATGGCTACACCTTC. The rearrangement uses TRBV6-1 and TRBJ1-2; no clear D gene. Trimming cost V 10 bases and J 4 bases, with 16 bases left between them. This CDR3 comprises 13 residues. CDR1 is MNHNS, CDR2 SASEGT, per germline.

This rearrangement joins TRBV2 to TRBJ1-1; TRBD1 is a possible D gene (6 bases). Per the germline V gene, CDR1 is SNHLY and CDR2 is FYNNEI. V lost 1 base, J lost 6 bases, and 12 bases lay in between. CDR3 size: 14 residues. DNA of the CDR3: TGTGCCAGCAGTGAAGATCTGGGACAAGCTGAAGCTTTCTTT. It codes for CASSEDLGQAEAFF. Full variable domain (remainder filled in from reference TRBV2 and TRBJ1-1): EPEVTQTPSHQVTQMGQEVILRCVPISNHLYFYWYRQILGQKVEFLVSFYNNEISEKSEIFDDQFSVERPDGSNFTLKIRSTKLEDSAMYFCASSEDLGQAEAFFGQGTRLTVV.

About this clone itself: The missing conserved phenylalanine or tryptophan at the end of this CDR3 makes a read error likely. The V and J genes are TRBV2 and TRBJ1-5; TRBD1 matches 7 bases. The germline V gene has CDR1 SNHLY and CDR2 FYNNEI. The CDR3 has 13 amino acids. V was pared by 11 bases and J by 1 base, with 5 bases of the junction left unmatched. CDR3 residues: CAGGQASNQPQHL. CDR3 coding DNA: TGTGCCGGAGGACAGGCGAGCAATCAGCCCCAGCATCTT.

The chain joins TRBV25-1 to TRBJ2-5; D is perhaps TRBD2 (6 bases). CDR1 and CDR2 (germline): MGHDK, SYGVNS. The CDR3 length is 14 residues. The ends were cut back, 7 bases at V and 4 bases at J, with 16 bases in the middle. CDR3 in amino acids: CASTSGTLRETQYF. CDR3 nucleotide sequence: TGTGCCAGCACCTCCGGGACTTTGAGAGAGACCCAGTACTTC.

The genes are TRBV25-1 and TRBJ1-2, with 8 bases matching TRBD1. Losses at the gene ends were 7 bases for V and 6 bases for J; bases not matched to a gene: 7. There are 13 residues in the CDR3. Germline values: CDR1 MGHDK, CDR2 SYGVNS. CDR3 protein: CASTRTGINGYTF. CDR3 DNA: TGTGCCAGCACCAGGACAGGGATTAATGGCTACACCTTC.

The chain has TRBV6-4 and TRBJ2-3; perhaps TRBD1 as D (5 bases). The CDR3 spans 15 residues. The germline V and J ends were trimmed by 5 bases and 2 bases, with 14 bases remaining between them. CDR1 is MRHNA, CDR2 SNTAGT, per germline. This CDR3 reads CASSLGIRDTDTQYF. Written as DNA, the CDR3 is TGTGCCAGCAGTCTTGGGATCAGGGACACAGATACGCAGTATTTT.

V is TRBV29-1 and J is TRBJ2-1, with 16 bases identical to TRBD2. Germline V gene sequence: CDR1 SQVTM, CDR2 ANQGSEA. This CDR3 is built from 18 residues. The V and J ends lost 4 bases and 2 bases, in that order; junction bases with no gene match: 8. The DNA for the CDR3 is TGCAGCGTTGGTTTTGGGACTAGCGGGGGGGGAACCTACAATGAGCAGTTCTTC. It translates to CSVGFGTSGGGTYNEQFF.

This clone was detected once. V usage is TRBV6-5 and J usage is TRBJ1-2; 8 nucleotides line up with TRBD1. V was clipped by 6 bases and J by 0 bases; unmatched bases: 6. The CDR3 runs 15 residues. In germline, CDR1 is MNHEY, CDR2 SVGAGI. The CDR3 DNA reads TGTGCCAGCAGGGACAGGGCCCTAACTAACTATGGCTACACCTTC. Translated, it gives CASRDRALTNYGYTF.

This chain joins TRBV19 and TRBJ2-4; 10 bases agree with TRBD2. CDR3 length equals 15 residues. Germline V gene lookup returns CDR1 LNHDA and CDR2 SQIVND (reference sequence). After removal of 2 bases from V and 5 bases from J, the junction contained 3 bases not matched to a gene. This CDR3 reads CASSILAGGENIQYF. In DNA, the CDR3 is TGTGCCAGTAGTATATTAGCGGGGGGCGAAAACATTCAGTACTTC.

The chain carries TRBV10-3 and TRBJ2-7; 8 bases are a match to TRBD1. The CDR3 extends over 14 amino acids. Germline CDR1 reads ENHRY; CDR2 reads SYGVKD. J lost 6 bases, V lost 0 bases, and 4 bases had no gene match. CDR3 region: CAISESGDRIEQYF. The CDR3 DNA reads TGTGCCATCAGTGAGTCTGGGGACAGGATCGAGCAGTACTTC.

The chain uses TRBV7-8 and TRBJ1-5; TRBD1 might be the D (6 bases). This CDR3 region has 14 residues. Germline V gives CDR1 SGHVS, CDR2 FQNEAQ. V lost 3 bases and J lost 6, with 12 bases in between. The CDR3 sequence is CASSFGGRVQPQHF. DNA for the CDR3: TGTGCCAGCAGCTTCGGGGGGCGCGTTCAGCCCCAGCATTTT. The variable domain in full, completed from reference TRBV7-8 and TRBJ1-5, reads GAGVSQSPRYKVAKRGQDVALRCDPISGHVSLFWYQQALGQGPEFLTYFQNEAQLDKSGLPSDRFFAERPEGSVSTLKIQRTQQEDSAVYLCASSFGGRVQPQHFGDGTRLSIL.

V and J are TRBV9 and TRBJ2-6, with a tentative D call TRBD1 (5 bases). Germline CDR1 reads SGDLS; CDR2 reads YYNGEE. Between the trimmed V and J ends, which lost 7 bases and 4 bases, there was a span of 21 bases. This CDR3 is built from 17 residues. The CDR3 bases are TGTGCCAGCTCAGACAGAGCCCTTACCCTAGGGGCCAACGTCCTGACTTTC. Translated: CASSDRALTLGANVLTF.

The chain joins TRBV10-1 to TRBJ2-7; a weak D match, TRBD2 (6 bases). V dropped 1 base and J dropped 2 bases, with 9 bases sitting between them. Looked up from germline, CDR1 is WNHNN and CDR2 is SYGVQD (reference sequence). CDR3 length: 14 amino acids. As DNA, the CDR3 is TGCGCCAGCAGTGAGTATGGGGGGACCTACGAGCAGTACTTC. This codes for CASSEYGGTYEQYF.